The 12 T cell receptor beta chains reported below all come from one sample, sequenced in a study of blood T cell repertoires in COVID-19. Generated by immunoSEQ multiplex PCR, the TCRdb table keeps only in-frame clones and is missing some. The sample lists some 110,000 clones, roughly 80% occurring once. What was sequenced was peripheral blood. The receptors originated from a man aged 50 to 60 with acute or convalescent COVID-19.

The chain recombines TRBV28 with TRBJ2-1; TRBD2 agrees at 13 bases. The CDR3 consists of 20 residues. V was clipped by 3 bases and J by 3 bases; unmatched bases: 14. CDR1 is MDHEN, CDR2 SYDVKM, per germline. CDR3 sequence (DNA): TGTGCCAGCAGTTTTCATGCCGGGACTAGCGGGAAAGGTGTCTACAATGAGCAGTTCTTC. It is translated as CASSFHAGTSGKGVYNEQFF. Drawing the rest from reference TRBV28 and TRBJ2-1, the complete variable domain is DVKVTQSSRYLVKRTGEKVFLECVQDMDHENMFWYRQDPGLGLRLIYFSYDVKMKEKGDIPEGYSVSREKKERFSLILESASTNQTSMYLCASSFHAGTSGKGVYNEQFFGPGTRLTVL.

J is TRBJ2-2 and V is TRBV7-3; 8 bases fit TRBD1. The germline V gene encodes CDR1 SGHTA and CDR2 FQGTGA. V shed 2 bases and J 6 bases; nucleotides not matched to a gene: 5. The CDR3 spans 15 residues. Written as DNA, the CDR3 is TGTGCCAGCAGCTTATTCGGACAGGGTGCCGGGGAGCTGTTTTTT. Translating gives CASSLFGQGAGELFF.

The CDR3 spells CSVGDREVSGYTF. CDR3 DNA sequence: TGCAGCGTTGGGGACAGGGAAGTGAGCGGCTACACCTTC. The V call is TRBV29-1, the J call TRBJ1-2; TRBD1 matches at 9 bases. The CDR3 covers 13 residues. CDR1 is SQVTM, CDR2 ANQGSEA, per germline. V gave up 4 bases and J gave up 8 bases; unmatched junction bases: 8.

The J gene is TRBJ2-7, the V gene TRBV5-5; possibly TRBD2 for D (6 bases). The CDR3 sequence is 15 residues long. The germline CDR1 and CDR2 sequences are SGHKS and YYEKEE (reference sequence). V was shortened by 0 bases and J by 5 bases, with 15 bases between the two germline ends. CDR3 sequence reads: CASSLGVTSKHEQYF. The CDR3 nucleotides are TGTGCCAGCAGCTTGGGGGTGACTAGTAAGCACGAGCAGTACTTC.

This chain's CDR3 is CASSHTGIVGSPLHF. The CDR3 region has the DNA TGTGCCAGCAGCCATACCGGGATTGTAGGTTCACCCCTCCACTTT. The gene calls are TRBV3-1 (or the pseudogene TRBV3-2) and TRBJ1-6; the D is unclear. V was clipped by 3 bases and J by 9 bases, with 15 bases between them. The CDR3 sequence is 15 residues long. In germline, CDR1 is LGHDT, CDR2 YNNKEL (reference sequence).

V gene TRBV6-5 combines with J gene TRBJ1-4; D remains unclear. Per germline, CDR1 MNHEY and CDR2 SVGAGI. With 0 bases removed from V and 6 bases from J, the gap between germline ends came to 14 bases. The CDR3 runs to 16 residues. The CDR3 reads CASSYSMVVVDEKLFF. CDR3 coding DNA: TGTGCCAGCAGTTACTCGATGGTAGTGGTGGATGAAAAACTGTTTTTT.

The genes are TRBV5-5 and TRBJ2-2; TRBD2 aligns across 10 bases. The V segment lost 1 base and the J segment 2 bases; nucleotides outside the gene matches: 5. Looked up from germline, CDR1 is SGHKS and CDR2 is YYEKEE (reference sequence). The CDR3 spans 17 residues. CDR3 nucleotide sequence: TGTGCCAGCAGCTTGAGGCTAGCGGGAGCAAACACCGGGGAGCTGTTTTTT. Amino acid sequence: CASSLRLAGANTGELFF.

CDR3: CASSFNLYGFF. The CDR3 DNA reads as TGTGCCAGCAGTTTTAATCTTTACGGTTTCTTT. The rearrangement links TRBV28 to TRBJ1-1; D is unclear. The germline CDR1 and CDR2 sequences are MDHEN and SYDVKM. This CDR3 is built from 11 residues. The V end lost 3 bases, the J end lost 13 bases, and 12 bases lay between the germline ends. The complete variable domain, with remaining parts taken from reference TRBV28 and TRBJ1-1, reads DVKVTQSSRYLVKRTGEKVFLECVQDMDHENMFWYRQDPGLGLRLIYFSYDVKMKEKGDIPEGYSVSREKKERFSLILESASTNQTSMYLCASSFNLYGFFGQGTRLTVV.

The chain has TRBV3-1 (or the pseudogene TRBV3-2) and TRBJ2-5, with 9 bases identical to TRBD2. Looked up from germline, CDR1 is LGHDT and CDR2 is YNNKEL (reference sequence). This CDR3 is built from 15 residues. The ends lost 2 bases at V and 5 bases at J; junction bases unmatched: 6. The CDR3 loop reads CASSQSLAGGETQYF. CDR3 bases: TGTGCCAGCAGCCAATCACTAGCGGGCGGGGAGACCCAGTACTTC.

The rearrangement joins TRBV7-9 to TRBJ1-2, with 7 nucleotides matching TRBD1. V lost 5 bases, J lost 7 bases, and 10 bases stayed unmatched. This CDR3 is 14 amino acids long. Germline V gives CDR1 SEHNR, CDR2 FQNEAQ (reference sequence). CDR3 nucleotide sequence: TGTGCCAGCAGCCTTACGACAGGGTCGGGTGGCTACACCTTC. This encodes CASSLTTGSGGYTF.

The CDR3 DNA sequence: TGTGCCAGCAGTTTATCAGTGAGAGGGACAGGGACCTTGCCGGGCTACGAGCAGTACTTC. As protein: CASSLSVRGTGTLPGYEQYF. V is TRBV28 and J is TRBJ2-7; 9 positions match TRBD1. Germline assignment: CDR1 MDHEN and CDR2 SYDVKM. CDR3 size: 20 residues. With 1 base clipped from V and 3 bases from J, the junction kept 19 bases outside the gene matches.

J is TRBJ1-5 and V is TRBV19; possible D gene TRBD1, 5 bases. The CDR3 sequence is 16 residues long. The V gene lost 0 bases and the J gene lost 3 bases, with 12 bases spanning the gap. Germline assignment: CDR1 LNHDA and CDR2 SQIVND (reference sequence). CDR3 amino acids: CASSIEGGRANQPQHF. As DNA, the CDR3 is TGTGCCAGTAGTATAGAAGGCGGCAGGGCCAATCAGCCCCAGCATTTT.